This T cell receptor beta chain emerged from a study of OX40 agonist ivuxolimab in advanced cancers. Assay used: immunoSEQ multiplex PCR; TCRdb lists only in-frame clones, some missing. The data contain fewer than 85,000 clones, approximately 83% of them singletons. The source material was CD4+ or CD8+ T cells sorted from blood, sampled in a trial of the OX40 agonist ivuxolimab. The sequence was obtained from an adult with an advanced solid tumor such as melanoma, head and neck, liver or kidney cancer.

DNA of the CDR3: TGCGCCAGCAGCCCGAATGAAGCATCCTCCTACAATGAGCAGTTCTTC. Translating gives CASSPNEASSYNEQFF. This chain uses TRBV5-1 with TRBJ2-1, with D unresolved. The germline V gene encodes CDR1 SGHRS and CDR2 YFSETQ. Trimming pared 4 bases from V and 0 bases from J, leaving 14 bases between. This CDR3 has 16 residues.